The 2 T cell receptor beta chains given below trace back to one sample, sequenced in a study of cytomegalovirus exposure and HLA in healthy donors. Sequencing used immunoSEQ multiplex PCR; TCRdb keeps in-frame clones, though not all of them. Of roughly 300,000 clones listed, around nine tenths are singletons. The sample taken for sequencing was PBMCs. These receptors came from a woman younger than 30 in good health and CMV-seronegative.

The chain couples TRBV4-3 to TRBJ1-2; maybe TRBD1 (6 bases). The CDR3 sequence is 14 residues long. Germline assignment: CDR1 LGHNA and CDR2 YSLEER. The V end lost 3 bases, the J end lost 2 bases, and 10 bases lay between the germline ends. The CDR3 reads CASSHVDRNYGYTF. The CDR3 bases are TGCGCCAGCAGCCACGTGGACAGAAACTATGGCTACACCTTC.

V gene TRBV9 combines with J gene TRBJ1-2; a possible D gene is TRBD1 (5 bases). CDR3 length equals 15 residues. CDR1 is SGDLS, CDR2 YYNGEE, per germline. Between the trimmed V and J ends, which lost 4 bases and 1 base, there was a span of 14 bases. The CDR3 DNA is TGTGCCAGCAGCCCCGACCGACAGCTTAACTATGGCTACACCTTC. Protein sequence: CASSPDRQLNYGYTF.